This T cell receptor (beta chain) was identified during a study of shared clonotypes between healthy human individuals. As regards this clone: The sample has other DNA sequences that encode this CDR3 too.

Germline V CDR1 and CDR2: SGHRS, YFSETQ. The CDR3 runs to 13 residues. The junction had 0 bases not matched to a gene; V was cut back by 5 bases and J by 0 bases. In replicate PCRs of sorted subsets, approximately 210 ng DNA, approximately 30,000 T cell genomes, was used. Data came from immunoSEQ multiplex PCR; TCRdb stores just in-frame clones and leaves some out. The sample lists roughly 2,500,000 clones; approximately 94% were seen once. Each sample came from a Caucasian adult donor living in Nashville, Tennessee. Researchers partitioned CD4+ cells into CD45RA+ naive and CD45RA-negative memory subsets.

Sequences were obtained from naive CD4+ T cells from PBMCs. Subset indicated: CD45RA+ positively selected. The receptor was isolated from a man between 18 and 29 years old in good health. Some clones in this sample may be carry-over from other donors' samples. The rearrangement links TRBV5-1 to TRBJ2-7; 9 positions match TRBD2. The CDR3 DNA sequence: TGCGCCAGCAGACTAGCGGGCTCCTACGAGCAGTACTTC. Translation gives CASRLAGSYEQYF.